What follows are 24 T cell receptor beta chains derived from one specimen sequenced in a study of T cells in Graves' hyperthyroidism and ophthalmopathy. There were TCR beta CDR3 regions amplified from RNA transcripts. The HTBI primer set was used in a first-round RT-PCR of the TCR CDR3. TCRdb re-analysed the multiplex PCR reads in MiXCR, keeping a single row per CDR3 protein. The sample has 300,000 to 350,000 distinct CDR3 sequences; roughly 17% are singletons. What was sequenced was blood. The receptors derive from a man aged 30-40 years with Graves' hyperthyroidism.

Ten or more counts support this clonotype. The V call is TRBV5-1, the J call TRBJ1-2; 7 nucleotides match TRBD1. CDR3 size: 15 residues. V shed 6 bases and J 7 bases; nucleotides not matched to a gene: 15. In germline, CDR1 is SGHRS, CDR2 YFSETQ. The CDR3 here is CASKWTTDRFLGYTF. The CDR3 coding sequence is TGCGCCAGCAAATGGACCACGGACAGGTTTCTTGGCTACACCTTC. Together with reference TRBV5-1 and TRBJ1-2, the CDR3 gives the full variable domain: KAGVTQTPRYLIKTRGQQVTLSCSPISGHRSVSWYQQTPGQGLQFLFEYFSETQRNKGNFPGRFSGRQFSNSRSEMNVSTLELGDSALYLCASKWTTDRFLGYTFGSGTRLTVV.

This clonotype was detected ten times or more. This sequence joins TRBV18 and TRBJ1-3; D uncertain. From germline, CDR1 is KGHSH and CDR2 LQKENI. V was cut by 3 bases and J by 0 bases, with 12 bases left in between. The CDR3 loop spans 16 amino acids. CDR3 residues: CASSPRPNLSGNTIYF. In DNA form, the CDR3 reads TGTGCCAGCTCACCTCGACCTAACCTCTCTGGAAACACCATATATTTT.

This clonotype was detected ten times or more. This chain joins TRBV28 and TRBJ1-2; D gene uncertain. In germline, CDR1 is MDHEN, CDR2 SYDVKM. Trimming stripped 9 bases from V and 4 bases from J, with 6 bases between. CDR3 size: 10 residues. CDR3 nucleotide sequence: TGTGCCAGTGGGATCTATGGCTACACCTTC. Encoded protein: CASGIYGYTF.

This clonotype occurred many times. The CDR3 loop is CASSRQGGSYEQYF. In DNA, the CDR3 is TGTGCCAGCAGCCGACAGGGGGGCTCCTACGAGCAGTACTTC. The V gene is TRBV3-1, the J gene TRBJ2-7, with TRBD1 matching 9 bases. Losses at the gene ends were 4 bases for V and 0 bases for J; bases not matched to a gene: 1. Germline assignment: CDR1 LGHDT and CDR2 YNNKEL (reference sequence). The CDR3 is made up of 14 amino acids.

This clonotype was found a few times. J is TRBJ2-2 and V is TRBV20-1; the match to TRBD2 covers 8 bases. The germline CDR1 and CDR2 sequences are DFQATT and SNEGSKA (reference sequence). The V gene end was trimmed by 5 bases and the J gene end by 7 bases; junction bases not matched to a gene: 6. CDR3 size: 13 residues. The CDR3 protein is CSAEAGAIGELFF. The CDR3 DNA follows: TGCAGTGCTGAAGCGGGAGCGATCGGGGAGCTGTTTTTT.

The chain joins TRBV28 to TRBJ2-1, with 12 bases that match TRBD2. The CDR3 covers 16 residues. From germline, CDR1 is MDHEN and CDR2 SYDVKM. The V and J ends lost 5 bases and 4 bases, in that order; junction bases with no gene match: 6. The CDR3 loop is CASSPTSGRIYNEQFF. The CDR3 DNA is TGTGCCAGCAGTCCCACTAGCGGGAGGATATACAATGAGCAGTTCTTC.

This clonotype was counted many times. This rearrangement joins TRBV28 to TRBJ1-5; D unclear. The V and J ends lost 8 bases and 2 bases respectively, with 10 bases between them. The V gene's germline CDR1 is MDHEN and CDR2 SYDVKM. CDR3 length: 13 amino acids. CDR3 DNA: TGTGCCAGCGAGATTATCGGCAATCAGCCCCAGCATTTT. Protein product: CASEIIGNQPQHF.

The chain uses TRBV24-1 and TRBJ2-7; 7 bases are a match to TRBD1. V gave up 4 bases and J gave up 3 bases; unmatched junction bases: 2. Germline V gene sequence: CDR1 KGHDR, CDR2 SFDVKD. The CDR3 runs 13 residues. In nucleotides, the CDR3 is TGTGCCACCAGTGAACGGGACAGCTACGAGCAGTACTTC. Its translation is CATSERDSYEQYF.

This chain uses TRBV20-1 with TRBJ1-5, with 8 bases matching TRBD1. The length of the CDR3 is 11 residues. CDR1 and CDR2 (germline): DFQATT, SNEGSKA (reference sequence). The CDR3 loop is CRSDREQPQHF. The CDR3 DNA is TGCAGGTCGGACAGGGAACAGCCCCAGCATTTT.

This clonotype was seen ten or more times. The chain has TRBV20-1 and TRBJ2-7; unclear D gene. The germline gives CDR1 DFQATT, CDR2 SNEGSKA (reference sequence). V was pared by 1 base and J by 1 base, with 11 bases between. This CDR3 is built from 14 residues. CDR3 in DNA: TGCAGTGCTAGAGTGGGCAGCCGTTCCTACGAGCAGTACTTC. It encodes CSARVGSRSYEQYF.

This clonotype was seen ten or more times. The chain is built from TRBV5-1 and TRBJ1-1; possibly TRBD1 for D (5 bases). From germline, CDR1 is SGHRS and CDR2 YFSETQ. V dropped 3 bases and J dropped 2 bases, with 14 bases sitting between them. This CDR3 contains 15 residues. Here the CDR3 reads CASSSLSGGNTEAFF. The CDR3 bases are TGCGCCAGCAGCTCCCTGTCGGGGGGAAACACTGAAGCTTTCTTT.

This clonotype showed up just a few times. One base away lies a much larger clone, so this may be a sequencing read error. The CDR3 sequence: CASSATSGRETQYF. In nucleotides, the CDR3 is TGTGCCAGCAGTGCGACTAGCGGGAGAGAGACCCAGTACTTC. This chain uses TRBV11-1 with TRBJ2-5, with 12 bases matching TRBD2. V lost 6 bases and J lost 4; bases outside the gene matches: 3. This CDR3 spans 14 amino acids. Germline values: CDR1 SGHAT, CDR2 FQDESV (reference sequence).

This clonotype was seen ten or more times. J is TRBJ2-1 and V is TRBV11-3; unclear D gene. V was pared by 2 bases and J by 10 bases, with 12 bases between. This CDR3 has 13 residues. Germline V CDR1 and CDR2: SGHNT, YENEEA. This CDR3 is CASSLKFAGEQFF. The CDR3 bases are TGTGCCAGCAGCTTAAAGTTTGCAGGCGAGCAGTTCTTC.

The CDR3 loop is CASSKREDHTDTQYF. Here the CDR3 DNA reads TGCGCCAGCAGTAAGCGGGAGGACCACACAGATACGCAGTATTTT. The chain couples TRBV10-1 to TRBJ2-3; 9 bases fit TRBD2. The germline V gene has CDR1 WNHNN and CDR2 SYGVQD (reference sequence). Trimming at V came to 5 bases and at J to 2 bases, leaving 5 bases not matched to a gene. CDR3 length equals 15 residues.

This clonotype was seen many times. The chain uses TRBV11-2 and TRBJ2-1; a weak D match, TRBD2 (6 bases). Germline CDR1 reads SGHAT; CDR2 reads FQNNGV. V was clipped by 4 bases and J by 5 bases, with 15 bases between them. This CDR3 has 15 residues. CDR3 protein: CASSSLRRAHNEQFF. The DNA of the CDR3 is TGTGCCAGCAGCTCTCTGAGGAGGGCCCACAATGAGCAGTTCTTC.

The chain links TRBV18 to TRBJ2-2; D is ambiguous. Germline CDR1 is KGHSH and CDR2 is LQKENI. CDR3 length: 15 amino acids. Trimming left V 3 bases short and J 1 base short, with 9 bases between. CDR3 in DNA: TGTGCCAGCTCACCCCGGATGGTGAACACCGGGGAGCTGTTTTTT. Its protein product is CASSPRMVNTGELFF. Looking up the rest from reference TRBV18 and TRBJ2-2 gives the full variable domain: NAGVMQNPRHLVRRRGQEARLRCSPMKGHSHVYWYRQLPEEGLKFMVYLQKENIIDESGMPKERFSAEFPKEGPSILRIQQVVRGDSAAYFCASSPRMVNTGELFFGEGSRLTVL.

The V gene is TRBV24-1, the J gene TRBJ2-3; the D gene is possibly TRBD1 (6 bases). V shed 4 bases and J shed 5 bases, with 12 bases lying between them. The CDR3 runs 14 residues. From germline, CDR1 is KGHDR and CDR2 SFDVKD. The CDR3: CATSDTNREDTQYF. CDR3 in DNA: TGTGCCACCAGTGACACTAACAGGGAAGATACGCAGTATTTT.

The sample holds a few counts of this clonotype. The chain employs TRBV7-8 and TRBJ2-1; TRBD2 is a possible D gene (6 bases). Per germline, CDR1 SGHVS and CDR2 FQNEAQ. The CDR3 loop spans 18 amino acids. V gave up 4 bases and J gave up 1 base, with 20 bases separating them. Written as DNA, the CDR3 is TGTGCCAGCAGCTCCCTTTTTAGCGGAACCAAGTCCTACAATGAGCAGTTCTTC. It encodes CASSSLFSGTKSYNEQFF.

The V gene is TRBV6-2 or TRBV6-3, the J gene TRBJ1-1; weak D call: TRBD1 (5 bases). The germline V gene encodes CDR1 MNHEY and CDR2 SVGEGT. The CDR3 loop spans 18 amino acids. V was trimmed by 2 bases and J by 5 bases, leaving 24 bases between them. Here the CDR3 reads CASSYGGTPGALGTEAFF. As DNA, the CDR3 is TGTGCCAGCAGTTACGGTGGCACACCCGGGGCATTGGGGACTGAAGCTTTCTTT.

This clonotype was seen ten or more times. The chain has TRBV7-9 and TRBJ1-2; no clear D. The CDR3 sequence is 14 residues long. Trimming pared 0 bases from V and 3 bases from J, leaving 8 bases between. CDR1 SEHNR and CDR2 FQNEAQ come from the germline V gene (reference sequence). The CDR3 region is CASSLARDDYGYTF. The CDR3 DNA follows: TGTGCCAGCAGCTTAGCCCGGGATGACTATGGCTACACCTTC. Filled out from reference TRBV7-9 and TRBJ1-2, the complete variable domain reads DTGVSQNPRHKITKRGQNVTFRCDPISEHNRLYWYRQTLGQGPEFLTYFQNEAQLEKSRLLSDRFSAERPKGSFSTLEIQRTEQGDSAMYLCASSLARDDYGYTFGSGTRLTVV.

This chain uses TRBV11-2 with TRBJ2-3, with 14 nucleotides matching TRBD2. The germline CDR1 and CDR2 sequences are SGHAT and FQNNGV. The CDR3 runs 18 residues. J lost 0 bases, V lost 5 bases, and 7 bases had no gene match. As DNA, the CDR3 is TGTGCCAGCAGCGTCGGACTAGCGGGAGGAACTAGCACAGATACGCAGTATTTT. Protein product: CASSVGLAGGTSTDTQYF.

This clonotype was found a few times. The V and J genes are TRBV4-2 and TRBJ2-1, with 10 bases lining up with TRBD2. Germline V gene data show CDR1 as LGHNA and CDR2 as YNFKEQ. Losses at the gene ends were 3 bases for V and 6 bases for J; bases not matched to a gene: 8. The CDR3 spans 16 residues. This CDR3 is CASSQASGRVGNEQFF. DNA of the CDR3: TGTGCCAGCAGCCAGGCGAGCGGGAGGGTTGGCAATGAGCAGTTCTTC.

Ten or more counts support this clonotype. The CDR3 loop reads CASSETRVSTGELFF. For the CDR3, the DNA is TGTGCCAGCAGTGAAACCCGGGTTTCCACCGGGGAGCTGTTTTTT. This chain joins TRBV6-1 and TRBJ2-2, with D unclear. Germline V lookup: CDR1 MNHNS, CDR2 SASEGT. CDR3 length equals 15 residues. Deletions cut 2 bases from V and 4 bases from J, with 11 bases between.

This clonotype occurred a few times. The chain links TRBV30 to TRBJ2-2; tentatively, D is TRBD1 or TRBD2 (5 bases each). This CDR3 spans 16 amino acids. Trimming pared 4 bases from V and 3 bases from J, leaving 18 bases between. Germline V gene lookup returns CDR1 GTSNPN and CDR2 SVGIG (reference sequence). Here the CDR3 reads CAWTEGSGPDTGELFF. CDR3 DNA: TGTGCCTGGACCGAGGGGTCGGGACCGGACACCGGGGAGCTGTTTTTT.